This T cell receptor (beta chain) was identified in a study of a mutant IDH1 vaccine in newly diagnosed glioma. Study summary: Beginning 4-6 weeks after radiotherapy alone, or with temozolomide cycles, vaccination took place. Those enrolled had earlier been treated with radiotherapy, temozolomide, or both, mostly both.

Remarks on this clone: Its specificity is not known.

Produced via immunoSEQ multiplex PCR; TCRdb's table is partial and in-frame only. The sample lists some 29,000 clones, 75% to 90% occurring once. The CDR3 has 15 amino acids. After removal of 2 bases from V and 4 bases from J, the junction contained 2 bases not matched to a gene. Germline loops: CDR1 MGHDK, CDR2 SYGVNS. Time point defined: week 5, during vaccination. Vaccination comprised doses that each held 300 ug of mutant IDH1 20-mer peptide, plus topical imiquimod. Material: peripheral blood mononuclear cells (PBMCs), obtained from a glioma patient whose treatment included an IDH1 peptide vaccine. The chain employs TRBV25-1 and TRBJ2-7, with 13 bases lining up with TRBD2. This TCR came from a woman aged 40 to 50 with glioma. Some clones in this sample may be carry-over from other donors' samples. The CDR3 loop is CASSEGLAGEYEQYF. The CDR3 region has the DNA TGTGCCAGCAGTGAAGGACTAGCGGGAGAGTACGAGCAGTACTTC.